This passage covers 15 T cell receptor beta chains from one sample sequenced in a study of T cells in Graves' hyperthyroidism and ophthalmopathy. RNA transcripts were the template for amplifying TCR beta CDR3 regions. First-round RT-PCR with HTBI primers amplified the TCR CDR3 region. TCRdb reprocessed the multiplex PCR reads with MiXCR, giving one entry per CDR3 protein. Of a few hundred thousand distinct CDR3 sequences listed, 22% are singletons. The source material was blood. These receptors came from a woman aged 70-85 years with Graves' ophthalmopathy.

The chain recombines TRBV28 with TRBJ2-2; 10 nucleotides line up with TRBD2. The junction had 6 bases not matched to a gene; V was cut back by 2 bases and J by 6 bases. The CDR3 consists of 16 residues. Germline loops: CDR1 MDHEN, CDR2 SYDVKM. Written as DNA, the CDR3 is TGTGCCAGCAGTTTAGTGCCAGCGGGAGGGCCCGGGGAGCTGTTTTTT. Translated, it gives CASSLVPAGGPGELFF.

This clonotype has more than one count but fewer than ten. The J gene is TRBJ1-1, the V gene TRBV6-1; tentative D call: TRBD1 (5 bases). The CDR3 has 13 residues. Germline loops: CDR1 MNHNS, CDR2 SASEGT. V was pared by 6 bases and J by 3 bases, with 11 bases between. The CDR3, as DNA: TGTGCCAGCAGAAGCGGGGGTTACACTGAAGCTTTCTTT. Its protein product is CASRSGGYTEAFF.

The gene calls are TRBV3-1 and TRBJ1-1; TRBD1 aligns across 7 bases. Germline V lookup: CDR1 LGHDT, CDR2 YNNKEL (reference sequence). The CDR3 sequence is 13 residues long. V gave up 10 bases and J gave up 4 bases; unmatched junction bases: 9. The CDR3: CATLGAGGTEAFF. CDR3 sequence (DNA): TGTGCCACTCTTGGGGCAGGGGGCACTGAAGCTTTCTTT.

This sequence joins TRBV20-1 and TRBJ2-3; D might be TRBD2 (6 bases). The CDR3 runs to 15 residues. Germline CDR1 reads DFQATT; CDR2 reads SNEGSKA (reference sequence). V was cut by 5 bases and J by 5 bases, with 20 bases left in between. In nucleotides, the CDR3 is TGCAGTGCTTCTCCGGGACTCACAAGTGAAGATACGCAGTATTTT. This translates into CSASPGLTSEDTQYF.

The CDR3 sequence is CASSLAGRTTDTQYF. The CDR3 nucleotides are TGCGCCAGCAGCTTGGCGGGCAGAACCACAGATACGCAGTATTTT. The chain has TRBV5-1 and TRBJ2-3; D uncertain. The V and J ends lost 0 bases and 2 bases respectively, with 10 bases between them. CDR1 is SGHRS and CDR2 is YFSETQ in the germline V gene. This CDR3 comprises 15 residues. Looking up the rest from reference TRBV5-1 and TRBJ2-3 gives the full variable domain: KAGVTQTPRYLIKTRGQQVTLSCSPISGHRSVSWYQQTPGQGLQFLFEYFSETQRNKGNFPGRFSGRQFSNSRSEMNVSTLELGDSALYLCASSLAGRTTDTQYFGPGTRLTVL.

This clonotype was found a few times. The CDR3 region is CASTTRTGQPQHF. CDR3 DNA sequence: TGTGCCAGCACCACCAGGACAGGGCAGCCCCAGCATTTT. The J gene is TRBJ1-5, the V gene TRBV6-9; 8 nucleotides match TRBD1. CDR1 is MNHGY, CDR2 SVAAGI, per germline. The CDR3 spans 13 residues. The V segment lost 7 bases and the J segment 7 bases; nucleotides outside the gene matches: 6.

The V gene is TRBV7-2, the J gene TRBJ2-7, with TRBD2 as a possible D gene (5 bases). The germline CDR1 and CDR2 sequences are SGHTA and FQGNSA. Trimming took off 4 bases at V and 6 bases at J, with 16 bases between the two ends. The CDR3 totals 14 residues. CDR3 loop: CASSSSRAASEQYF. The DNA for the CDR3 is TGTGCCAGCAGCTCCTCGAGGGCGGCGAGCGAGCAGTACTTC.

The chain recombines TRBV18 with TRBJ1-1, with unresolved D. The CDR3 sequence is 14 residues long. Germline CDR1 KGHSH, CDR2 LQKENI. The V end lost 4 bases, the J end lost 4 bases, and 13 bases lay between the germline ends. The DNA of the CDR3 is TGTGCCAGCTCACTGATGGCTGGAGCCACTGAAGCTTTCTTT. Translation gives CASSLMAGATEAFF.

This clonotype was seen more than once but under ten times. The chain employs TRBV20-1 and TRBJ2-2; TRBD1 matches 7 bases. Germline V gives CDR1 DFQATT, CDR2 SNEGSKA (reference sequence). CDR3 length equals 15 residues. The trim removed 2 bases at V and 6 bases at J, leaving 9 bases unmatched. CDR3 coding DNA: TGCAGTGCTAGACCGACAGGGTATGAGGCCGGGGAGCTGTTTTTT. It encodes CSARPTGYEAGELFF.

This chain links TRBV19 with TRBJ2-5; 9 bases fit TRBD2. Germline CDR1 is LNHDA and CDR2 is SQIVND (reference sequence). Unmatched junction bases numbered 18, after V lost 9 bases and J lost 7 bases. The CDR3 extends over 16 amino acids. The CDR3 region has the DNA TGTGCCAGCAGTGAGAGTAGCGGGGGCCTAGATGGGACCCAGTACTTC. Protein product: CASSESSGGLDGTQYF.

With respect to this clonotype: A much bigger clone sits one base away, suggesting this may be a read error. CDR3 loop: CASSPGAGGSYNEQSF. Written as DNA, the CDR3 is TGTGCCAGCAGCCCAGGGGCGGGAGGTTCTTACAATGAGCAGTCCTTC. The chain links TRBV28 to TRBJ2-1, with 8 bases that match TRBD2. CDR1 and CDR2 (germline): MDHEN, SYDVKM. CDR3 size: 16 residues.

The gene calls are TRBV6-1 and TRBJ2-5, with D perhaps TRBD2 (6 bases). Germline CDR1 reads MNHNS; CDR2 reads SASEGT. The length of the CDR3 is 17 residues. Trimming shortened V by 3 bases and J by 5 bases, and 22 bases separated the two germline ends. The CDR3, as DNA: TGTGCCAGCAGTGATATCGAAGAGGGTCTAGGAGGGGAGACCCAGTACTTC. It yields the protein CASSDIEEGLGGETQYF.

In its sample, this clonotype was seen a few times. The chain employs TRBV11-2 and TRBJ2-2; 12 bases are a match to TRBD2. Unmatched junction bases numbered 9, after V lost 2 bases and J lost 8 bases. Germline CDR1 and CDR2: SGHAT and FQNNGV. CDR3 length: 17 amino acids. CDR3 protein: CASSLRLAGEVRGELFF. The CDR3 nucleotides are TGTGCCAGCAGCTTACGACTAGCGGGAGAAGTCAGGGGGGAGCTGTTTTTT.

The rearrangement joins TRBV20-1 to TRBJ2-2, with 8 nucleotides matching TRBD1. CDR1 DFQATT and CDR2 SNEGSKA come from the germline V gene (reference sequence). The V gene end was trimmed by 3 bases and the J gene end by 7 bases; junction bases not matched to a gene: 13. The CDR3 length is 16 residues. The CDR3 nucleotides are TGCAGTGCTAGGCGTATGACAGGGGCCAATGGCGGGGAGCTGTTTTTT. It encodes CSARRMTGANGGELFF.

This clonotype was recorded a few times. The gene calls are TRBV20-1 and TRBJ2-1, with 8 bases identical to TRBD2. Germline CDR1 reads DFQATT; CDR2 reads SNEGSKA (reference sequence). With 6 bases clipped from V and 4 bases from J, the junction kept 8 bases outside the gene matches. The CDR3 loop spans 14 amino acids. CDR3 nucleotides: TGCAGTGCCAAGGAAGCGGGGGATTACAATGAGCAGTTCTTC. Protein sequence: CSAKEAGDYNEQFF.